One and the same sample provided the 32 T cell receptor beta chains below, sequenced in a study of response to subunit inactivated influenza vaccine. TCRdb re-derived calls from the RT-PCR reads in MiXCR, one entry per CDR3 protein. This table has about half a million distinct CDR3 sequences, around 25% appearing once. The material sequenced was CD4+ T cells sorted from PBMCs, taken 5 to 6 days after vaccination. These TCRs come from a man aged 50 to 59 who received an inactivated influenza vaccine.

The chain joins TRBV20-1 to TRBJ1-3, with 7 bases aligning to TRBD1. Germline loops: CDR1 DFQATT, CDR2 SNEGSKA (reference sequence). The CDR3 is 13 amino acids. V gave up 6 bases and J gave up 5 bases; unmatched junction bases: 7. CDR3 residues: CSAGGGQRNTIYF. Written as DNA, the CDR3 is TGCAGTGCCGGGGGGGGACAGAGAAACACCATATATTTT.

This chain uses TRBV7-8 with TRBJ2-3; D is perhaps TRBD2 (5 bases). The V gene lost 2 bases and the J gene lost 6 bases, with 15 bases spanning the gap. Germline assignment: CDR1 SGHVS and CDR2 FQNEAQ. CDR3 length equals 15 residues. CDR3 DNA sequence: TGTGCCAGCAGCTTATTGGGCGCCGGGGAGGATACGCAGTATTTT. Translation: CASSLLGAGEDTQYF.

This rearrangement joins TRBV7-8 to TRBJ1-1; D remains unclear. The CDR3 extends over 14 amino acids. Germline-derived CDR1 and CDR2 are SGHVS and FQNEAQ. Trimming cost V 5 bases and J 1 base, with 11 bases left between them. The CDR3 region has the DNA TGTGCCAGCAGCCCCCTGGTTACGAACACTGAAGCTTTCTTT. Amino acids: CASSPLVTNTEAFF.

The rearrangement uses TRBV7-9 and TRBJ1-2; no clear D. Germline V lookup: CDR1 SEHNR, CDR2 FQNEAQ (reference sequence). This CDR3 is 13 amino acids long. Trimming removed 4 bases from V and 2 bases from J, with 8 bases in between. CDR3 sequence: CASSSSENYGYTF. CDR3 DNA: TGTGCCAGCAGCTCCTCAGAAAACTATGGCTACACCTTC.

V usage is TRBV7-9 and J usage is TRBJ1-1; D unresolved. V dropped 5 bases and J dropped 1 base, with 11 bases sitting between them. The CDR3 consists of 14 residues. Germline lookup yields CDR1 SEHNR and CDR2 FQNEAQ (reference sequence). CDR3 bases: TGTGCCAGCAGCCTGAGTGCAGGGAACACTGAAGCTTTCTTT. This encodes CASSLSAGNTEAFF. Together with reference TRBV7-9 and TRBJ1-1, the CDR3 gives the full variable domain: DTGVSQNPRHKITKRGQNVTFRCDPISEHNRLYWYRQTLGQGPEFLTYFQNEAQLEKSRLLSDRFSAERPKGSFSTLEIQRTEQGDSAMYLCASSLSAGNTEAFFGQGTRLTVV.

This clonotype has at least ten counts. This chain joins TRBV12-3 or TRBV12-4 and TRBJ1-1; D is unresolved. The V gene lost 2 bases and the J gene lost 1 base, with 5 bases spanning the gap. This CDR3 contains 13 residues. Written as DNA, the CDR3 is TGTGCCAGCAGTTTATGGGGGAACACTGAAGCTTTCTTT. As protein: CASSLWGNTEAFF.

The rearrangement uses TRBV29-1 and TRBJ2-1, with a tentative D call TRBD1 (6 bases). In germline, CDR1 is SQVTM, CDR2 ANQGSEA. Deletions cut 3 bases from V and 6 bases from J, with 9 bases between. This CDR3 spans 12 amino acids. The CDR3 here is CSVDFRGNEQFF. For the CDR3, the DNA is TGCAGCGTTGACTTCAGGGGCAATGAGCAGTTCTTC.

In this sample, this clonotype turned up a few times. The genes are TRBV27 and TRBJ1-2; perhaps TRBD1 as D (5 bases). The CDR3 has 15 residues. Germline lookup yields CDR1 MNHEY and CDR2 SMNVEV (reference sequence). Between the trimmed V and J ends, which lost 4 bases and 5 bases, there was a span of 17 bases. This CDR3 is CASSSQGRFGYGYTF. The CDR3 nucleotides read TGTGCCAGCAGTTCCCAGGGCCGTTTTGGGTATGGCTACACCTTC.

The chain uses TRBV7-9 and TRBJ2-7; D call uncertain. Between the trimmed V and J ends, which lost 5 bases and 3 bases, there was a span of 8 bases. The CDR3 is made up of 12 amino acids. The germline CDR1 and CDR2 sequences are SEHNR and FQNEAQ (reference sequence). CDR3 nucleotide sequence: TGTGCCAGCAGCCGAGCGAACTACGAGCAGTACTTC. It codes for CASSRANYEQYF. Combining the CDR3 with reference TRBV7-9 and TRBJ2-7 gives the whole variable domain DTGVSQNPRHKITKRGQNVTFRCDPISEHNRLYWYRQTLGQGPEFLTYFQNEAQLEKSRLLSDRFSAERPKGSFSTLEIQRTEQGDSAMYLCASSRANYEQYFGPGTRLTVT.

The sample holds one count of this clonotype. The chain recombines TRBV7-2 with TRBJ1-1; no reliable D call. CDR3 size: 13 residues. CDR1 and CDR2 from the germline V gene are SGHTA and FQGNSA. The ends were cut back, 1 base at V and 4 bases at J, with 7 bases in the middle. The DNA for the CDR3 is TGTGCCAGCAGCTTAGAGGCAGGCACTGAAGCTTTCTTT. This encodes CASSLEAGTEAFF.

The chain employs TRBV28 and TRBJ2-7; TRBD1 or TRBD2 may be the D gene (5 bases each). CDR3 length: 14 residues. The germline V and J ends were trimmed by 10 bases and 1 base, with 17 bases remaining between them. CDR1 MDHEN and CDR2 SYDVKM come from the germline V gene. The CDR3 DNA is TGTGCCACTCTTCAGGGCGGAGGTTCCTACGAGCAGTACTTC. The encoded protein is CATLQGGGSYEQYF.

CDR3 DNA: TGTGCCTGGCGGGGGGGAGAGAATGAAAAACTGTTTTTT. Translation gives CAWRGGENEKLFF. The V call is TRBV28, the J call TRBJ1-4, with TRBD1 as a possible D gene (5 bases). The length of the CDR3 is 13 residues. The V end was cut by 11 bases, the J end by 5 bases, with 15 bases between. Germline V lookup: CDR1 MDHEN, CDR2 SYDVKM.

The chain recombines TRBV11-2 with TRBJ1-6; the D gene is possibly TRBD1 (6 bases). CDR3 length: 15 residues. Trimming removed 2 bases at V and 6 bases at J, with 11 bases between. CDR1 is SGHAT, CDR2 FQNNGV, per germline. CDR3 residues: CASSLKLDSNSPLHF. The CDR3 DNA sequence: TGTGCCAGCAGCTTAAAGTTGGACAGTAATTCACCCCTCCACTTT.

The CDR3 protein is CASSQHRGRTEAFF. The CDR3 DNA sequence: TGTGCCAGCAGCCAACACAGGGGGCGGACTGAAGCTTTCTTT. The V call is TRBV14, the J call TRBJ1-1; 9 bases line up with TRBD1. Germline trimming cut 2 bases from V and 5 bases from J; bases unmatched to any gene: 3. Germline assignment: CDR1 SGHDN and CDR2 FVKESK. The CDR3 has 14 residues.

There are a few counts of this clonotype. J is TRBJ2-7 and V is TRBV12-3 or TRBV12-4; 7 bases map to TRBD1. There are 14 residues in the CDR3. The V segment lost 6 bases and the J segment 6 bases; nucleotides outside the gene matches: 11. The CDR3 DNA reads as TGTGCCAGCAGCAACACAGGGGATCGTGGCGAGCAGTACTTC. Translation: CASSNTGDRGEQYF.

This chain uses TRBV20-1 with TRBJ1-1; tentatively, D is TRBD1 (6 bases). The V gene's germline CDR1 is DFQATT and CDR2 SNEGSKA (reference sequence). V lost 5 bases and J 3 bases, leaving 13 bases between the germline ends. This CDR3 spans 13 amino acids. The CDR3 sequence is CSAGYRADTEAFF. The CDR3 DNA follows: TGCAGTGCTGGCTACAGGGCGGACACTGAAGCTTTCTTT.

The table lists this clonotype with a few counts. The CDR3 nucleotides are TGCGCCAGCAGCCTAGACCACGGGACAGTGGCCCGCACAGATACGCAGTATTTT. This sequence encodes CASSLDHGTVARTDTQYF. J is TRBJ2-3 and V is TRBV4-1; 7 bases align to TRBD1. Trimming removed 4 bases from V and 1 base from J; junction bases left unmatched: 14. Per the germline V gene, CDR1 is MGHRA and CDR2 is YSYEKL. The CDR3 totals 18 residues.

This rearrangement joins TRBV5-1 to TRBJ2-7; 8 positions agree with TRBD1. Germline loops: CDR1 SGHRS, CDR2 YFSETQ. There are 14 residues in the CDR3. V shed 0 bases, J shed 6 bases, and the junction held 5 bases outside the gene matches. The CDR3 is CASSLGGQGLEQYF. The CDR3 bases are TGCGCCAGCAGCTTGGGCGGACAGGGTCTCGAGCAGTACTTC.

This clonotype occurred a few times. The chain employs TRBV5-1 and TRBJ2-1; TRBD1 is a possible D gene (6 bases). Per the germline V gene, CDR1 is SGHRS and CDR2 is YFSETQ. This CDR3 has 14 amino acids. Trimming took 0 bases from V and 8 from J, leaving 12 bases between them. The CDR3 nucleotides are TGCGCCAGCAGCTTGGGTAAGGGGGTGGATGAGCAGTTCTTC. Translating it yields CASSLGKGVDEQFF.

The CDR3 loop is CSAMTSGAYEQYF. The CDR3 nucleotides read TGCAGTGCCATGACTAGCGGGGCCTACGAGCAGTACTTC. The chain couples TRBV20-1 to TRBJ2-7; 11 nucleotides line up with TRBD2. The V gene's germline CDR1 is DFQATT and CDR2 SNEGSKA (reference sequence). V was clipped by 6 bases and J by 2 bases; unmatched bases: 3. The CDR3 sequence is 13 residues long.

This chain joins TRBV29-1 and TRBJ2-4; D is ambiguous. V lost 5 bases to trimming and J lost 0 bases, with 11 bases between them. Germline CDR1 reads SQVTM; CDR2 reads ANQGSEA. This CDR3 comprises 14 residues. CDR3: CSVSGRLAKNIQYF. CDR3 nucleotide sequence: TGCAGCGTTTCGGGCCGCCTAGCCAAAAACATTCAGTACTTC.

This chain links TRBV6-2 or TRBV6-3 with TRBJ1-4; TRBD1 matches at 7 bases. This CDR3 has 13 residues. From germline, CDR1 is MNHEY and CDR2 SVGEGT. Losses at the gene ends were 6 bases for V and 5 bases for J; bases not matched to a gene: 3. The CDR3 DNA sequence: TGTGCCAGCAGCGACAGGGCCAATGAAAAACTGTTTTTT. Encoded protein: CASSDRANEKLFF.

This clonotype came up a few times. CDR3 protein: CSADRGLGETQYF. CDR3 nucleotide sequence: TGCAGTGCGGACAGGGGGTTGGGAGAGACCCAGTACTTC. V is TRBV20-1 and J is TRBJ2-5, with TRBD1 matching over 10 bases. The trim removed 6 bases at V and 4 bases at J, leaving 5 bases unmatched. CDR1 is DFQATT and CDR2 is SNEGSKA in the germline V gene (reference sequence). The CDR3 has 13 residues.

This clonotype was seen a handful of times. The rearrangement uses TRBV20-1 and TRBJ2-1; D not resolved. The CDR3 contains 12 residues. Germline loops: CDR1 DFQATT, CDR2 SNEGSKA (reference sequence). V shed 1 base and J shed 6 bases, with 7 bases lying between them. CDR3: CSARVGVNEQFF. CDR3 coding DNA: TGCAGTGCTAGAGTTGGGGTCAATGAGCAGTTCTTC.

This clonotype occurred a few times. The chain links TRBV28 to TRBJ2-7, with D unresolved. Germline loops: CDR1 MDHEN, CDR2 SYDVKM. Trimming stripped 6 bases from V and 0 bases from J, with 6 bases between. The CDR3 is made up of 12 amino acids. The CDR3 DNA is TGTGCCAGCAGCTGGAGCTCCTACGAGCAGTACTTC. This encodes CASSWSSYEQYF.

The chain carries TRBV12-3 or TRBV12-4 and TRBJ2-7; 8 bases fit TRBD1. The V segment lost 6 bases and the J segment 2 bases; nucleotides outside the gene matches: 6. CDR3 size: 14 residues. The CDR3 sequence: CASRFRQGTYEQYF. DNA for the CDR3: TGTGCCAGCAGATTCCGACAGGGGACCTACGAGCAGTACTTC.

The chain recombines TRBV20-1 with TRBJ2-5, with 11 bases matching TRBD2. CDR1 is DFQATT and CDR2 is SNEGSKA in the germline V gene (reference sequence). Trimming removed 2 bases from V and 4 bases from J; junction bases left unmatched: 3. There are 14 residues in the CDR3. This CDR3 reads CSARLAGGIETQYF. The DNA of the CDR3 is TGCAGTGCTAGACTAGCGGGAGGTATAGAGACCCAGTACTTC.

The chain recombines TRBV5-1 with TRBJ2-7, with D tentatively TRBD1 or TRBD2 (7 bases each). The CDR3 has 16 amino acids. Germline CDR1 and CDR2: SGHRS and YFSETQ. V shed 4 bases and J shed 3 bases, with 20 bases lying between them. Here the CDR3 reads CASSVSTGAGVYEQYF. The CDR3 DNA reads TGCGCCAGCAGCGTTTCCACAGGGGCGGGAGTCTACGAGCAGTACTTC.

This clonotype was found a few times. The V call is TRBV12-3 or TRBV12-4, the J call TRBJ2-3; TRBD1 matches 10 bases. Trimming cost V 7 bases and J 4 bases; bases outside gene matches: 5. This CDR3 region has 14 residues. The CDR3 reads CASNGQGGADTQYF. CDR3 DNA sequence: TGTGCCAGCAACGGACAGGGGGGCGCAGATACGCAGTATTTT.

The rearrangement joins TRBV10-3 to TRBJ2-5; D gene unclear. The germline V and J ends were trimmed by 4 bases and 5 bases, with 11 bases remaining between them. The CDR3 spans 13 residues. Germline lookup yields CDR1 ENHRY and CDR2 SYGVKD. The chain's CDR3 is CAISGPQRETQYF. CDR3 DNA: TGTGCCATCAGTGGCCCTCAACGGGAGACCCAGTACTTC.

The V call is TRBV10-3, the J call TRBJ2-6, with a weak D call TRBD1 (8 bases). Germline V CDR1 and CDR2: ENHRY, SYGVKD. V lost 7 bases and J 0 bases, leaving 16 bases between the germline ends. This CDR3 has 17 amino acids. The DNA for the CDR3 is TGTGCCATCAAAGGACAGGGAGGGATCTCTGGGGCCAACGTCCTGACTTTC. Amino acid sequence: CAIKGQGGISGANVLTF.

The J gene is TRBJ2-7, the V gene TRBV4-1; 7 bases agree with TRBD2. V dropped 3 bases and J dropped 2; count of bases not matched to a gene: 4. The CDR3 totals 14 residues. Germline CDR1 is MGHRA and CDR2 is YSYEKL. The CDR3 DNA sequence: TGCGCCAGCAGCCACCGGGGGGATACCTACGAGCAGTACTTC. Translated, it gives CASSHRGDTYEQYF.